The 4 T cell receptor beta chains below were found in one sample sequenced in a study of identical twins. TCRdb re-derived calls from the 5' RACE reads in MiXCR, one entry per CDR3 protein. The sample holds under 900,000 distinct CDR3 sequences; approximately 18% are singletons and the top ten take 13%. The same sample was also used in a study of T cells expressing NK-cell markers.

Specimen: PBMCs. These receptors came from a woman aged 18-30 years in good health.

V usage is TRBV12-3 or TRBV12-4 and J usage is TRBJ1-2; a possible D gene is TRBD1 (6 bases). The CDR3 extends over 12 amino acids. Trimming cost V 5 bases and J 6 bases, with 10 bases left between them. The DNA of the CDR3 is TGTGCCAGCAGTATAGGGGGACATGGCTACACCTTC. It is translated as CASSIGGHGYTF.

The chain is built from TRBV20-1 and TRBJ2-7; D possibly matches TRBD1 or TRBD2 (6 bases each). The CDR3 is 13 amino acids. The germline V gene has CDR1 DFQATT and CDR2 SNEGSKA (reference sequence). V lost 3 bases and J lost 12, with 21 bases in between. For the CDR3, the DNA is TGCAGTGCTAGCGGGGGCCCACTCGGGGTGTCGTACTTC. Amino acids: CSASGGPLGVSYF.

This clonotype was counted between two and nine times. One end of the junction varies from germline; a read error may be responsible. CDR3 bases: TGCGCCAGCAGTGAGGCGGGCACAGATACGCAGTATTTT. Amino acid sequence: CASSEAGTDTQYF. The chain links TRBV25-1 to TRBJ2-3; D gene uncertain. In germline, CDR1 is MGHDK, CDR2 SYGVNS. The CDR3 covers 13 residues.

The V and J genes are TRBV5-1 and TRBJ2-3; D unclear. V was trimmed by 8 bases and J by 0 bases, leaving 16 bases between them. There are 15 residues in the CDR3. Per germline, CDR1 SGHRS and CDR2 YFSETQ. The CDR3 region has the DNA TGCGCCAGTGCTCTGGCTGTCACTAGCACAGATACGCAGTATTTT. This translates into CASALAVTSTDTQYF.